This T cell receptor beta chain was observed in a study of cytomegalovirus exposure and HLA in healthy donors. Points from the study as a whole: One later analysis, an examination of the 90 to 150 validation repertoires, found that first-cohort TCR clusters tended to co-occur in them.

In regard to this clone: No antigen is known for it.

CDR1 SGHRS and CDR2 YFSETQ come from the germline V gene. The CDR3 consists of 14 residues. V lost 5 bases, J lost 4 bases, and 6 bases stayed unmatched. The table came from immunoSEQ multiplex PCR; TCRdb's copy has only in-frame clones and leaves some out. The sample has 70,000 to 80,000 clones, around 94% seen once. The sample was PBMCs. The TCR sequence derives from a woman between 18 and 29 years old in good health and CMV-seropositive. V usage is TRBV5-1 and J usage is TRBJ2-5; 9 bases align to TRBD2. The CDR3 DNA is TGCGCCAGCAGACAGGGGACTAGCAGAGAGACCCAGTACTTC. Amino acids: CASRQGTSRETQYF.